This entry lists 15 T cell receptor beta chains sequenced from one sample in a study of blood T cell repertoires in COVID-19. Libraries were prepared by immunoSEQ multiplex PCR; TCRdb keeps only in-frame clonotypes and omits some of them. Among some 180,000 clones, around 90% were seen once, and the ten largest hold roughly 6%. The sequencing input was peripheral blood. These receptors were taken from a man between 35 and 55 years old with active or convalescent COVID-19.

As to this clone: Within the sample, other DNA sequences also encode this same CDR3. This sequence joins TRBV5-1 and TRBJ1-4, with 8 bases matching TRBD1. Germline CDR1 is SGHRS and CDR2 is YFSETQ. The CDR3 runs 14 residues. V lost 3 bases to trimming and J lost 8 bases; unmatched junction nucleotides: 6. The CDR3 reads CASSSGTGGEKLFF. For the CDR3, the DNA is TGCGCCAGCAGCTCCGGGACAGGTGGGGAAAAACTGTTTTTT.

This clone has a handful of counts. The rearrangement uses TRBV28 and TRBJ1-2; D gene uncertain. The CDR3 loop spans 13 amino acids. V was shortened by 1 base and J by 4 bases, with 7 bases between the two germline ends. CDR1 is MDHEN and CDR2 is SYDVKM in the germline V gene. The CDR3 reads CASSLSGGYGYTF. CDR3 nucleotide sequence: TGTGCCAGCAGTTTATCAGGAGGCTATGGCTACACCTTC.

The gene calls are TRBV6-5 and TRBJ2-2; maybe TRBD1 (5 bases). The CDR3 covers 15 residues. The germline V and J ends were trimmed by 5 bases and 6 bases, with 16 bases remaining between them. Germline V gene lookup returns CDR1 MNHEY and CDR2 SVGAGI. This chain's CDR3 is CASSLLSGRAGELFF. In DNA, the CDR3 is TGTGCCAGCAGTCTCCTCTCGGGCAGGGCCGGGGAGCTGTTTTTT.

This clone showed up just once. The chain carries TRBV4-1 and TRBJ2-7, with TRBD1 as a possible D gene (6 bases). There are 15 residues in the CDR3. Germline CDR1 reads MGHRA; CDR2 reads YSYEKL. The V gene lost 2 bases and the J gene lost 7 bases, with 18 bases spanning the gap. The chain's CDR3 is CASSQMMTGQKEQYF. The CDR3 region has the DNA TGCGCCAGCAGCCAAATGATGACAGGACAAAAAGAGCAGTACTTC.

The sample holds a few counts of this clone. The chain combines TRBV5-6 with TRBJ2-1; D unclear. This CDR3 spans 13 amino acids. Germline V CDR1 and CDR2: SGHDT, YYEEEE. Between the trimmed V and J ends, which lost 4 bases and 6 bases, there was a span of 11 bases. The CDR3 nucleotides are TGTGCCAGCAGCCTTTCAGGTACCAATGAGCAGTTCTTC. Translated: CASSLSGTNEQFF.

The V call is TRBV11-2, the J call TRBJ1-3; a possible D gene is TRBD1 (6 bases). Trimming cost V 5 bases and J 3 bases, with 20 bases left between them. The V gene's germline CDR1 is SGHAT and CDR2 FQNNGV. This CDR3 contains 17 residues. CDR3 nucleotides: TGTGCCAGCAGCGCCCGCGCCGGACAGCCGGTTGGAAACACCATATATTTT. Translated, it gives CASSARAGQPVGNTIYF.

The V call is TRBV27, the J call TRBJ2-1; a possible D gene is TRBD2 (5 bases). V lost 6 bases, J lost 3 bases, and 18 bases lay in between. The CDR3 runs 16 residues. The V gene's germline CDR1 is MNHEY and CDR2 SMNVEV (reference sequence). In DNA form, the CDR3 reads TGTGCCAGCAGCCCCTGGACGGGAAAAGGCTACAATGAGCAGTTCTTC. As protein: CASSPWTGKGYNEQFF.

The chain links TRBV3-1 (or the pseudogene TRBV3-2) to TRBJ2-3, with 11 bases fitting TRBD2. After removal of 1 base from V and 5 bases from J, the junction contained 5 bases not matched to a gene. The CDR3 loop spans 16 amino acids. Germline V gives CDR1 LGHDT, CDR2 YNNKEL (reference sequence). The CDR3, as DNA: TGTGCCAGCAGCCAAGGTTCCGGACTAGCGGGAGATACGCAGTATTTT. Protein: CASSQGSGLAGDTQYF.

The V call is TRBV12-3 or TRBV12-4, the J call TRBJ1-2; maybe TRBD1 (6 bases). V lost 5 bases and J 5 bases, leaving 12 bases between the germline ends. This CDR3 has 13 amino acids. The CDR3 region has the DNA TGTGCCAGCAGTGCTACAGGGTCATATGGCTACACCTTC. It yields the protein CASSATGSYGYTF.

The J gene is TRBJ1-5, the V gene TRBV7-6, with a weak D call TRBD1 (5 bases). Germline values: CDR1 SGHVS, CDR2 FNYEAQ. Trimming stripped 5 bases from V and 0 bases from J, with 11 bases between. CDR3 size: 15 residues. The CDR3 loop is CASSPGGYSNQPQHF. As DNA, the CDR3 is TGTGCCAGCAGCCCTGGGGGGTATAGCAATCAGCCCCAGCATTTT.

This clone showed up just a few times. The V call is TRBV30, the J call TRBJ1-5, with D maybe TRBD1 (5 bases). The V end lost 0 bases, the J end lost 5 bases, and 8 bases lay between the germline ends. This CDR3 has 13 amino acids. The germline V gene encodes CDR1 GTSNPN and CDR2 SVGIG (reference sequence). The CDR3 loop is CAWSVPGYQPQHF. The CDR3, as DNA: TGTGCCTGGAGTGTGCCAGGGTATCAGCCCCAGCATTTT.

Of note for this clone: As the CDR3 is not closed by the conserved phenylalanine or tryptophan, this likely results from a read error. The DNA is omitted, as the CDR3 cannot be located on it reliably, and the CDR3 follows TCRdb's listing. The chain combines TRBV29-1 with TRBJ2-7; TRBD1 is the table's D call, not checked against the DNA. The CDR3 spans 8 residues, counting both ends. CDR1 and CDR2 from the germline V gene are SQVTM and ANQGSEA. The CDR3 reads CSPLQGAI.

As for this clone: This specimen includes other DNA sequences encoding the same CDR3. The chain has TRBV18 and TRBJ1-2; D unclear. Per the germline V gene, CDR1 is KGHSH and CDR2 is LQKENI. V gave up 3 bases and J gave up 2 bases, with 7 bases separating them. This CDR3 comprises 13 residues. DNA for the CDR3: TGTGCCAGCTCACCCGACGGGAACTATGGCTACACCTTC. It is translated as CASSPDGNYGYTF.

This sequence joins TRBV30 and TRBJ1-2; the D gene is possibly TRBD1 (5 bases). V lost 4 bases to trimming and J lost 4 bases, with 13 bases between them. The germline V gene has CDR1 GTSNPN and CDR2 SVGIG (reference sequence). This CDR3 region has 13 residues. The DNA of the CDR3 is TGTGCCTGGATACAGGCTTTTACCTATGGCTACACCTTC. Translated, it gives CAWIQAFTYGYTF.

V usage is TRBV24-1 and J usage is TRBJ2-7; TRBD1 matches at 11 bases. This CDR3 is built from 15 residues. Germline CDR1 KGHDR, CDR2 SFDVKD. The V gene end was trimmed by 3 bases and the J gene end by 6 bases; junction bases not matched to a gene: 6. CDR3 sequence reads: CATSDPGQGDFEQYF. The CDR3 nucleotides are TGTGCCACCAGTGATCCGGGACAGGGGGATTTCGAGCAGTACTTC.